The present TCR beta chain was sequenced within a study of control samples from healthy donors and cancer patients. CDR3 length equals 16 residues. V lost 3 bases, J lost 3 bases, and 6 bases stayed unmatched. Germline CDR1 is MDHEN and CDR2 is SYDVKM. Using immunoSEQ multiplex PCR, the repertoire was profiled, and TCRdb retains in-frame clones only, with some absent. Of just over 150,000 clones listed, over 90% are singletons. This sequence was found in a man aged 50 to 60 in good health. Material for sequencing was blood. The V and J genes are TRBV28 and TRBJ2-3; TRBD1 matches at 10 bases. CDR3 DNA: TGTGCCAGCAGTTTGGCTGGGACAGGGGCGACAGATACGCAGTATTTT. This codes for CASSLAGTGATDTQYF.